These T cell receptor beta chains were read from a single sample in a study of identifying expanded T cells in peripheral blood. Repertoires were generated with immunoSEQ multiplex PCR, while TCRdb's copy carries only in-frame clones and drops some. The sample consists of about 130,000 clones, approximately 86% of them appearing once. Material for sequencing was blood. Receptors originate from a person aged 18 to 75 in good health. The CDR3 runs from the conserved cysteine through the conserved F or W. The D gene is left open where the match is weak. The size field is filled for only some rows; it gives once, few, many or a size class.

cdr3_length: 21
clone_size: NA
j_call: TRBJ2-1
d_call: TRBD2
v_call: TRBV18
cdr3_nt: TGTGCCAGCTCACCACCGATCAGGCGACTAGCGGGAGGATTCTCCTACAATGAGCAGTTCTTC
cdr3_aa: CASSPPIRRLAGGFSYNEQFF

cdr3_length: 13
clone_size: NA
j_call: TRBJ2-1
d_call: TRBD1
v_call: TRBV27
cdr3_nt: TGTGCCAGCAGTTTCGTCCCCGGGACAGGGCAGTTCTTC
cdr3_aa: CASSFVPGTGQFF

cdr3_length: 13
clone_size: NA
j_call: TRBJ2-2
d_call: NA
v_call: TRBV7-2
cdr3_nt: TGTGCCAGCAGCCAGGAATTCACCGGGGAGCTGTTTTTT
cdr3_aa: CASSQEFTGELFF

cdr3_length: 13
clone_size: NA
j_call: TRBJ2-3
d_call: NA
v_call: TRBV19
cdr3_nt: TGTGCCAGTAGCACGGGTCACACAGATACGCAGTATTTT
cdr3_aa: CASSTGHTDTQYF

cdr3_length: 15
clone_size: NA
j_call: TRBJ2-1
d_call: NA
v_call: TRBV4-1
cdr3_nt: TGCGCCAGCAGCCAAGAGGGCTCCTTCTACAATGAGCAGTTCTTC
cdr3_aa: CASSQEGSFYNEQFF

cdr3_length: 12
clone_size: NA
j_call: TRBJ1-1
d_call: NA
v_call: TRBV7-9
cdr3_nt: TGTGCCAGCACAAAAGGGGAAAGGGTAGCTTTCTTT
cdr3_aa: CASTKGERVAFF

cdr3_length: 10
clone_size: NA
j_call: TRBJ1-2
d_call: NA
v_call: TRBV6-1
cdr3_nt: TGTGCCAGCCTCAACTATGGCTACACCTTC
cdr3_aa: CASLNYGYTF

cdr3_length: 15
clone_size: NA
j_call: TRBJ1-5
d_call: NA
v_call: TRBV7-2
cdr3_nt: TGTGCCAGCAGCTTAGGGCCCTGGGGGAATCAGCCCCAGCATTTT
cdr3_aa: CASSLGPWGNQPQHF

cdr3_length: 13
clone_size: once
j_call: TRBJ1-1
d_call: NA
v_call: TRBV29-1
cdr3_nt: TGCAGCGTTGAAGAACAGGGTGGCACTGAAGCTTTCTTT
cdr3_aa: CSVEEQGGTEAFF

cdr3_length: 14
clone_size: NA
j_call: TRBJ2-7
d_call: NA
v_call: TRBV19
cdr3_nt: TGTGCCAGTAGCGACAGGAGGGACCTCTACGAGCAGTACTTC
cdr3_aa: CASSDRRDLYEQYF

cdr3_length: 14
clone_size: once
j_call: TRBJ1-4
d_call: TRBD1
v_call: TRBV5-6
cdr3_nt: TGTGCCAGCAGCCTACAGGGGACCACTGAAAAACTGTTTTTT
cdr3_aa: CASSLQGTTEKLFF

cdr3_length: 12
clone_size: NA
j_call: TRBJ1-1
d_call: NA
v_call: TRBV29-1
cdr3_nt: TGCAGCGAGGGCAGGAAGAACACTGAAGCTTTCTTT
cdr3_aa: CSEGRKNTEAFF

cdr3_length: 15
clone_size: NA
j_call: TRBJ2-7
d_call: NA
v_call: TRBV7-2
cdr3_nt: TGTGCCAGCAGCTTATCTCGGGGATGGGCTTTCGAGCAGTACTTC
cdr3_aa: CASSLSRGWAFEQYF

cdr3_length: 16
clone_size: NA
j_call: TRBJ2-7
d_call: TRBD1
v_call: TRBV7-9
cdr3_nt: TGTGCCAGCAGCTTAGACGGCAGGGGGCTAGGCTACGAGCAGTACTTC
cdr3_aa: CASSLDGRGLGYEQYF

cdr3_length: 14
clone_size: NA
j_call: TRBJ2-7
d_call: TRBD1
v_call: TRBV19
cdr3_nt: TGTGCCAGTAGTCCAGTCGGGCAGGGGGCCGAGCAGTACTTC
cdr3_aa: CASSPVGQGAEQYF

cdr3_length: 16
clone_size: NA
j_call: TRBJ1-3
d_call: NA
v_call: TRBV5-5
cdr3_nt: TGTGCCAGCAGCATAGCAGGGAGGACAGCTGGAAACACCATATATTTT
cdr3_aa: CASSIAGRTAGNTIYF

cdr3_length: 15
clone_size: NA
j_call: TRBJ2-1
d_call: TRBD1
v_call: TRBV6-6
cdr3_nt: TGTGCCAGCAGCGCCGGGACAGCGGTATACAATGAGCAGTTCTTC
cdr3_aa: CASSAGTAVYNEQFF

cdr3_length: 14
clone_size: NA
j_call: TRBJ1-2
d_call: NA
v_call: TRBV27
cdr3_nt: TGTGCCAGCAGTTCTCCGGGACGAGGGCATGGCTACACCTTC
cdr3_aa: CASSSPGRGHGYTF

cdr3_length: 17
clone_size: NA
j_call: TRBJ2-3
d_call: TRBD2
v_call: TRBV5-6
cdr3_nt: TGTGCCAGCACCCGTATAGCGGGAGGGCCCTCGACAGATACGCAGTATTTT
cdr3_aa: CASTRIAGGPSTDTQYF

cdr3_length: 15
clone_size: NA
j_call: TRBJ2-7
d_call: NA
v_call: TRBV10-3
cdr3_nt: TGTGCCATCAGCCCTACTGACAGGCGTTCTAACGAGCAGTACTTC
cdr3_aa: CAISPTDRRSNEQYF

cdr3_length: 16
clone_size: NA
j_call: TRBJ1-6
d_call: NA
v_call: TRBV5-8
cdr3_nt: TGTGCCAGCAGCCCCCGAGCGGGACGCCAAAATTCACCCCTCCACTTT
cdr3_aa: CASSPRAGRQNSPLHF

cdr3_length: 14
clone_size: NA
j_call: TRBJ1-1
d_call: NA
v_call: TRBV7-9
cdr3_nt: TGTGCCAGCAGCTTTTACTCGGCGAACACTGAAGCTTTCTTT
cdr3_aa: CASSFYSANTEAFF

cdr3_length: 13
clone_size: NA
j_call: TRBJ2-2
d_call: NA
v_call: TRBV7-2
cdr3_nt: TGTGCCAGCAGCTGGGGAGGCCCCGGGGAGCTGTTTTTT
cdr3_aa: CASSWGGPGELFF

cdr3_length: 15
clone_size: NA
j_call: TRBJ2-3
d_call: NA
v_call: TRBV7-9
cdr3_nt: TGTGCCAGCAGCTTAGCACAGGGTGAGCGAGATACGCAGTATTTT
cdr3_aa: CASSLAQGERDTQYF

cdr3_length: 15
clone_size: NA
j_call: TRBJ2-1
d_call: TRBD1
v_call: TRBV7-9
cdr3_nt: TGTGCCAGCAGCGACAGGGGCAACTCCTACAATGAGCAGTTCTTC
cdr3_aa: CASSDRGNSYNEQFF

cdr3_length: 15
clone_size: NA
j_call: TRBJ2-5
d_call: TRBD2
v_call: TRBV14
cdr3_nt: TGTGCCAGCAGCCCGCGGACTAGCGCAGAAGAGACCCAGTACTTC
cdr3_aa: CASSPRTSAEETQYF

cdr3_length: 13
clone_size: NA
j_call: TRBJ2-3
d_call: NA
v_call: TRBV5-1
cdr3_nt: TGCGCCAGCACCTTCCACCGAACAGATACGCAGTATTTT
cdr3_aa: CASTFHRTDTQYF

cdr3_length: 16
clone_size: NA
j_call: TRBJ1-2
d_call: TRBD1
v_call: TRBV7-2
cdr3_nt: TGTGCCAGCAGCTTGGGTAGCGACAGGGGATTTTATGGCTACACCTTC
cdr3_aa: CASSLGSDRGFYGYTF

cdr3_length: 17
clone_size: NA
j_call: TRBJ2-7
d_call: TRBD2
v_call: TRBV4-1
cdr3_nt: TGCGCCAGCAGCCAAGACCTTGAAGCTAGCGGGAGTTTTGAGCAGTACTTC
cdr3_aa: CASSQDLEASGSFEQYF

cdr3_length: 12
clone_size: NA
j_call: TRBJ2-7
d_call: NA
v_call: TRBV6-5
cdr3_nt: TGTGCCAGCAGTTCCCTCAACTACGAGCAGTACTTC
cdr3_aa: CASSSLNYEQYF

cdr3_length: 13
clone_size: NA
j_call: TRBJ2-7
d_call: NA
v_call: TRBV14
cdr3_nt: TGTGCCAGCAGCCAAGATCACTCCTACGAGCAGTACTTC
cdr3_aa: CASSQDHSYEQYF

cdr3_length: 15
clone_size: NA
j_call: TRBJ2-7
d_call: NA
v_call: TRBV19
cdr3_nt: TGTGCCAGTAGTCCCCGGAGCGGATACTCCTACGAGCAGTACTTC
cdr3_aa: CASSPRSGYSYEQYF

cdr3_length: 19
clone_size: NA
j_call: TRBJ2-1
d_call: NA
v_call: TRBV4-3
cdr3_nt: TGCGCCAGCAGCCCGTCGCTTGGGACGTCGACAGGATCCTACAATGAGCAGTTCTTC
cdr3_aa: CASSPSLGTSTGSYNEQFF

cdr3_length: 16
clone_size: NA
j_call: TRBJ1-1
d_call: NA
v_call: TRBV10-3
cdr3_nt: TGTGCCATCAGTGAGTCAATCAGGAAGAGTGGGGCTGAAGCTTTCTTT
cdr3_aa: CAISESIRKSGAEAFF

cdr3_length: 13
clone_size: NA
j_call: TRBJ1-1
d_call: NA
v_call: TRBV19
cdr3_nt: TGTGCCAGTAGTGCTGTTGGGAACACTGAAGCTTTCTTT
cdr3_aa: CASSAVGNTEAFF

cdr3_length: 14
clone_size: NA
j_call: TRBJ2-7
d_call: NA
v_call: TRBV2
cdr3_nt: TGTGCCAGCAGTGACCCGACAGCGTCCTACGAGCAGTACTTC
cdr3_aa: CASSDPTASYEQYF

cdr3_length: 16
clone_size: NA
j_call: TRBJ2-2
d_call: TRBD1
v_call: TRBV4-1
cdr3_nt: TGCGCCAGCAGCCTAACAGGGGTCGCGAACACCGGGGAGCTGTTTTTT
cdr3_aa: CASSLTGVANTGELFF

cdr3_length: 15
clone_size: NA
j_call: TRBJ2-7
d_call: TRBD1
v_call: TRBV6-5
cdr3_nt: TGTGCCAGCAGACGATGGGACAGGGCCTCCTACGAGCAGTACTTC
cdr3_aa: CASRRWDRASYEQYF

cdr3_length: 15
clone_size: NA
j_call: TRBJ1-6
d_call: NA
v_call: TRBV9
cdr3_nt: TGTGCCAGCAGCGTAGCTGCTCCGCTTGGTTCACCCCTCCACTTT
cdr3_aa: CASSVAAPLGSPLHF

cdr3_length: 18
clone_size: NA
j_call: TRBJ2-4
d_call: NA
v_call: TRBV4-2
cdr3_nt: TGTGCCAGCAGCCAAGATAGTAGCGGTACTTTAGCCAAAAACATTCAGTACTTC
cdr3_aa: CASSQDSSGTLAKNIQYF

cdr3_length: 12
clone_size: NA
j_call: TRBJ1-2
d_call: NA
v_call: TRBV6-1
cdr3_nt: TGTGCCAGCAGTGAACGGGGGCTGGGCTACACCTTC
cdr3_aa: CASSERGLGYTF

cdr3_length: 15
clone_size: once
j_call: TRBJ2-3
d_call: NA
v_call: TRBV18
cdr3_nt: TGTGCCAGCTCACCACCGGGGGAGGCCACAGATACGCAGTATTTT
cdr3_aa: CASSPPGEATDTQYF